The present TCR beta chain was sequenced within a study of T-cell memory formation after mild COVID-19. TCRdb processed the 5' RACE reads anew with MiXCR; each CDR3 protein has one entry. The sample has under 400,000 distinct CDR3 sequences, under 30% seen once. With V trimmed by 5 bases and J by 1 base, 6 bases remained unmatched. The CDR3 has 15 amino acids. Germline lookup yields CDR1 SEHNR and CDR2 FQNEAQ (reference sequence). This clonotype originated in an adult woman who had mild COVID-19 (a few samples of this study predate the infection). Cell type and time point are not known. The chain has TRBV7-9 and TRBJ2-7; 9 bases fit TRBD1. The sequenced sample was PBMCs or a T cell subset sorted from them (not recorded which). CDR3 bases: TGTGCCAGCAGCGAACAGGGGGCCAATTCCTACGAGCAGTACTTC. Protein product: CASSEQGANSYEQYF.